The T cell receptor (beta chain) under discussion was sequenced for a study of blood T cells in healthy people across ages. Study-wide points: Among T cells, TCR beta diversity per million cells dropped roughly linearly as age rose.

A second PCR, run for roughly 7 to 11 cycles, used a sample-barcoded 5' primer plus a J-beta primer mix. Each cDNA molecule carried a tag from a template-switch adaptor that contained 12 random nucleotides. All samples yielded 3 million or more CDR3-containing paired-end reads. TCRdb used MiXCR to reprocess the 5' RACE reads, holding one entry per CDR3 protein. Among just under 900,000 distinct CDR3 sequences listed, more than 25% were seen once. Isolation per sample recovered at least 6 million PBMCs. The CDR3 length is 16 residues. The J segment lost 5 bases and the V segment lost 1 base, leaving 10 bases of the junction unmatched. CDR1 and CDR2 from the germline V gene are SGHTA and FQGNSA. Many counts were recorded for this clonotype. The antigen is not known.

The sequence was collected from a woman at least 80 years old in good health. The rearrangement joins TRBV7-2 to TRBJ2-5; TRBD1 matches at 7 bases. The sample was blood. CDR3: CASSLDPTGFTETQYF. DNA of the CDR3: TGTGCCAGCAGCTTAGACCCGACAGGGTTTACCGAGACCCAGTACTTC.